The 13 T cell receptor beta chains below all came from one sample that was sequenced in a study of radiotherapy plus CTLA-4 blockade in lung cancer. TCRdb keeps only in-frame clones here, not all; method: immunoSEQ multiplex PCR. The repertoire includes roughly 110,000 clones, roughly 84% of them detected once, and roughly 2.5% sits in the top ten. The material was peripheral blood, obtained from a patient treated with radiotherapy plus ipilimumab. The receptors shown here come from a human donor with non-small cell lung cancer that progressed on radiotherapy plus ipilimumab. Some clones in this sample may be carry-over from other donors' samples.

This sequence joins TRBV4-3 and TRBJ1-1; 8 positions agree with TRBD1. The J segment lost 8 bases and the V segment lost 0 bases, leaving 11 bases of the junction unmatched. This CDR3 has 16 residues. Germline CDR1 reads LGHNA; CDR2 reads YSLEER. The CDR3 sequence is CASSQDFPGGLTEAFF. The CDR3 coding sequence is TGCGCCAGCAGCCAAGATTTTCCAGGGGGCCTAACAGAAGCTTTCTTT.

The gene calls are TRBV2 and TRBJ1-5; D gene unclear. CDR3 length equals 14 residues. Germline values: CDR1 SNHLY, CDR2 FYNNEI. V lost 6 bases to trimming and J lost 3 bases, with 12 bases between them. The CDR3, as DNA: TGTGCCAGCAGCCGCGACGGGTACAATCAGCCCCAGCATTTT. It encodes CASSRDGYNQPQHF.

The chain joins TRBV15 to TRBJ2-3; D perhaps matches TRBD1 (5 bases). Germline V lookup: CDR1 LNHNV, CDR2 YYDKDF (reference sequence). V was shortened by 3 bases and J by 8 bases, with 9 bases between the two germline ends. This CDR3 region has 12 residues. CDR3 sequence reads: CATSSRVGTQYF. In nucleotides, the CDR3 is TGTGCCACCAGCAGCAGGGTGGGTACGCAGTATTTT.

This chain connects TRBV27 to TRBJ2-3, with 7 bases fitting TRBD1. The CDR3 covers 16 residues. Germline V gene lookup returns CDR1 MNHEY and CDR2 SMNVEV (reference sequence). With V trimmed by 4 bases and J by 1 base, 8 bases remained unmatched. In nucleotides, the CDR3 is TGTGCCAGCAGTTATACAGGGGTACCTGGCACAGATACGCAGTATTTT. Translating gives CASSYTGVPGTDTQYF.

DNA of the CDR3: TGTGCCAGCAGCCAAGAACTTAACACTGAAGCTTTCTTT. This codes for CASSQELNTEAFF. J is TRBJ1-1 and V is TRBV6-5; the D is unclear. Trimming left V 6 bases short and J 2 bases short, with 10 bases between. This CDR3 region has 13 residues. From germline, CDR1 is MNHEY and CDR2 SVGAGI.

A note on this clone: Distinct nucleotide sequences in the sample also encode this CDR3. V and J are TRBV6-1 and TRBJ2-7; TRBD1 aligns across 7 bases. Losses at the gene ends were 7 bases for V and 2 bases for J; bases not matched to a gene: 8. The CDR3 loop spans 14 amino acids. The V gene's germline CDR1 is MNHNS and CDR2 SASEGT. As DNA, the CDR3 is TGTGCCAGCATTAGTGAGCAGGGGGCCTACGAGCAGTACTTC. Translating gives CASISEQGAYEQYF.

This chain uses TRBV2 with TRBJ1-5; TRBD1 matches 12 bases. The CDR3 is 15 amino acids. Germline V gene sequence: CDR1 SNHLY, CDR2 FYNNEI. The trim removed 6 bases at V and 2 bases at J, leaving 2 bases unmatched. The CDR3 nucleotides read TGTGCCAGCAGGGGGACAGGGGGCCGCAATCAGCCCCAGCATTTT. This translates into CASRGTGGRNQPQHF. The full variable domain, its missing parts supplied by reference TRBV2 and TRBJ1-5, is EPEVTQTPSHQVTQMGQEVILRCVPISNHLYFYWYRQILGQKVEFLVSFYNNEISEKSEIFDDQFSVERPDGSNFTLKIRSTKLEDSAMYFCASRGTGGRNQPQHFGDGTRLSIL.

The V gene is TRBV5-1, the J gene TRBJ2-5, with 14 bases fitting TRBD2. CDR1 SGHRS and CDR2 YFSETQ come from the germline V gene. V lost 4 bases and J lost 1; bases outside the gene matches: 3. The CDR3 loop spans 16 amino acids. CDR3 region: CASSLGTSGGQETQYF. CDR3 nucleotides: TGCGCCAGCAGCCTCGGGACTAGCGGGGGCCAAGAGACCCAGTACTTC.

The chain couples TRBV5-1 to TRBJ2-5, with TRBD1 as a possible D gene (5 bases). Looked up from germline, CDR1 is SGHRS and CDR2 is YFSETQ. CDR3 length equals 17 residues. The V end was cut by 0 bases, the J end by 2 bases, with 17 bases between. The CDR3 region is CASSLVSPARAQETQYF. The DNA for the CDR3 is TGCGCCAGCAGCTTGGTCTCCCCGGCCAGGGCGCAAGAGACCCAGTACTTC.

This chain uses TRBV7-9 with TRBJ2-3; D might be TRBD1 or TRBD2, each matching 6 bases. Trimming left V 5 bases short and J 5 bases short, with 17 bases between. Germline values: CDR1 SEHNR, CDR2 FQNEAQ (reference sequence). This CDR3 has 15 amino acids. The CDR3 nucleotides are TGTGCCAGCAGCCGATTACAGGGCGGGGAAGATACGCAGTATTTT. It yields the protein CASSRLQGGEDTQYF. The variable domain in full, completed from reference TRBV7-9 and TRBJ2-3, reads DTGVSQNPRHKITKRGQNVTFRCDPISEHNRLYWYRQTLGQGPEFLTYFQNEAQLEKSRLLSDRFSAERPKGSFSTLEIQRTEQGDSAMYLCASSRLQGGEDTQYFGPGTRLTVL.

This clone has just a few counts. The chain has TRBV7-9 and TRBJ2-2; TRBD2 might be the D (5 bases). Germline lookup yields CDR1 SEHNR and CDR2 FQNEAQ (reference sequence). Trimming removed 5 bases at V and 7 bases at J, with 17 bases between. This CDR3 region has 15 residues. The CDR3: CASSRAAIQFGELFF. The CDR3 coding sequence is TGTGCCAGCAGCAGAGCGGCTATTCAGTTCGGGGAGCTGTTTTTT.

V gene TRBV30 combines with J gene TRBJ1-2, with D perhaps TRBD1 (6 bases). From germline, CDR1 is GTSNPN and CDR2 SVGIG (reference sequence). Trimming cost V 1 base and J 3 bases, with 18 bases left between them. This CDR3 spans 16 amino acids. The DNA for the CDR3 is TGTGCCTGGAGTGAAGGGGGTTTCGATCGTCACTATGGCTACACCTTC. It translates to CAWSEGGFDRHYGYTF.

The J gene is TRBJ2-2, the V gene TRBV7-3, with a possible D match to TRBD2 (5 bases). CDR1 SGHTA and CDR2 FQGTGA come from the germline V gene. The CDR3 is 15 residues long. Trimming left V 5 bases short and J 1 base short, with 11 bases between. CDR3 in DNA: TGTGCCAGCAGCAGACTACTAATGAACACCGGGGAGCTGTTTTTT. This encodes CASSRLLMNTGELFF.